A single sample is the source of the 7 T cell receptor beta chains below, sequenced in a study of chemoradiotherapy in HPV16-positive cancers (dated by TCRdb to 2022 to 2024). Library preparation was by the immunoSEQ multiplex PCR assay. What TCRdb holds here is the immuneACCESS table cut down to in-frame rearrangements. Part of the clones is not present; checked against another copy, under half of the missing clones reflect an unresolved V gene, and the others are unexplained. The sample contains approximately 8,800 clones, roughly 77% of them found a single time. The ten top clones hold roughly a tenth of the sample. Sampling took place from a patient who underwent chemoradiotherapy. The receptors originated from a human donor with HPV-associated anogenital cancer.

The rearrangement links TRBV5-6 to TRBJ2-5; D might be TRBD2 (7 bases). The DNA end is more similar to TRBJ2-7, so the J call may be wrong. The CDR3 contains 15 residues. Germline CDR1 reads SGHDT; CDR2 reads YYEEEE. CDR3 amino acids: CASSFGGDTYYEQYF. In nucleotides, the CDR3 is TGTGCCAGCAGCTTTGGGGGGGACACCTACTACGAGCAGTACTTC.

This clone was picked up one time. The chain is built from TRBV19 and TRBJ2-7; TRBD1 aligns across 9 bases. V lost 6 bases to trimming and J lost 4 bases; unmatched junction nucleotides: 7. Germline CDR1 is LNHDA and CDR2 is SQIVND (reference sequence). The CDR3 runs to 14 residues. The CDR3 nucleotides read TGTGCCAGTAGCCTCGGGACAGGGTTTTACGAGCAGTACTTC. It translates to CASSLGTGFYEQYF.

The chain carries TRBV11-2 and TRBJ1-2; D is unclear. Germline CDR1 is SGHAT and CDR2 is FQNNGV. The CDR3 spans 11 residues. Deletions cut 4 bases from V and 9 bases from J, with 9 bases between. The CDR3, as DNA: TGTGCCAGCAGCTCCTTTCCTAGCTACACCTTC. Translating gives CASSSFPSYTF.

Only a few counts were recorded for this clone. The CDR3 is CASSQVIGAGTDTQYF. In DNA form, the CDR3 reads TGCGCCAGCAGCCAAGTCATTGGGGCTGGTACAGATACGCAGTATTTT. The chain combines TRBV4-1 with TRBJ2-3, with D perhaps TRBD1 (5 bases). Germline lookup yields CDR1 MGHRA and CDR2 YSYEKL. Trimming removed 1 base from V and 3 bases from J, with 14 bases in between. CDR3 length: 16 amino acids.

This chain links TRBV7-9 with TRBJ1-1; D may be TRBD1 (5 bases). The CDR3 length is 14 residues. V was trimmed by 4 bases and J by 4 bases, leaving 13 bases between them. Germline V gene data show CDR1 as SEHNR and CDR2 as FQNEAQ (reference sequence). In nucleotides, the CDR3 is TGTGCCAGCAGCTCAGGGTTTAAGAGCACTGAAGCTTTCTTT. Amino acid sequence: CASSSGFKSTEAFF.

The gene calls are TRBV21-1 and TRBJ1-6; whether TRBD1, the table's D call, matches the DNA was not checked. TRBV21-1 is labeled a pseudogene. The CDR3 runs to 17 residues. The CDR3 spells CASSTGTGGFMNSPLHF. The CDR3 DNA follows: TGTGCCAGCAGCACCGGGACAGGGGGCTTTATGAATTCACCCCTCCACTTT.

The V and J genes are TRBV11-2 and TRBJ2-3, with D possibly TRBD2 on 5 matching bases. The CDR3 totals 14 residues. Germline CDR1 is SGHAT and CDR2 is FQNNGV. The V gene lost 5 bases and the J gene lost 4 bases, with 13 bases spanning the gap. In DNA, the CDR3 is TGTGCCAGCAGCCTCATCGGGGTGGCAGATACGCAGTATTTT. Amino acids: CASSLIGVADTQYF.